These 3 T cell receptor beta chains originate from one sample sequenced in a study of T cell repertoires in cytomegalovirus infection. TCRdb re-analysed the reads in MiXCR, keeping a single row per CDR3 protein. The sample holds approximately 550,000 distinct CDR3 sequences; about 15% are singletons and the top ten take 24%. The sequenced material came from CD8+ T cells from PBMCs. The source is a human donor in good health (CMV status not recorded). Some clones in this sample may be carry-over from other donors' samples.

This rearrangement joins TRBV7-9 to TRBJ1-3, with D perhaps matching TRBD1 (6 bases). CDR1 and CDR2 (germline): SEHNR, FQNEAQ (reference sequence). The CDR3 consists of 15 residues. V shed 0 bases and J shed 3 bases, with 9 bases lying between them. This CDR3 is CASSLASGVGNTIYF. CDR3 bases: TGTGCCAGCAGCTTAGCCTCAGGGGTTGGAAACACCATATATTTT.

This clonotype was observed many times. V is TRBV27 and J is TRBJ1-1; a weak D match, TRBD1 (5 bases). CDR1 and CDR2 from the germline V gene are MNHEY and SMNVEV (reference sequence). V was shortened by 6 bases and J by 1 base, with 12 bases between the two germline ends. CDR3 length equals 14 residues. The CDR3 region is CASRYGGKNTEAFF. CDR3 nucleotides: TGTGCCAGCAGATACGGGGGAAAGAACACTGAAGCTTTCTTT.

This clonotype was recorded many times. The chain has TRBV12-5 and TRBJ2-1; 8 positions agree with TRBD1. The junction had 8 bases not matched to a gene; V was cut back by 4 bases and J by 9 bases. Germline V gene data show CDR1 as LGHNT and CDR2 as FRNRAP. This CDR3 is 14 amino acids long. CDR3 loop: CASGSATGEFEQFF. The CDR3 DNA follows: TGTGCTAGTGGTTCGGCGACAGGGGAGTTTGAGCAGTTCTTC. The full variable domain, its missing parts supplied by reference TRBV12-5 and TRBJ2-1, is DARVTQTPRHKVTEMGQEVTMRCQPILGHNTVFWYRQTMMQGLELLAYFRNRAPLDDSGMPKDRFSAEMPDATLATLKIQPSEPRDSAVYFCASGSATGEFEQFFGPGTRLTVL.